These 27 T cell receptor beta chains came from one sample sequenced in a study of blood T cell repertoires in COVID-19. Using immunoSEQ multiplex PCR, the repertoire was profiled, and TCRdb retains in-frame clones only, with some absent. The sample holds over 85,000 clones, over 75% seen once. Sequencing used peripheral blood. These receptors were collected from an elderly woman with acute or convalescent COVID-19.

The J gene is TRBJ1-5, the V gene TRBV7-9; 9 positions match TRBD1. The junction had 3 bases not matched to a gene; V was cut back by 1 base and J by 2 bases. Germline V lookup: CDR1 SEHNR, CDR2 FQNEAQ (reference sequence). This CDR3 has 16 residues. This CDR3 reads CASSLEGQGGNQPQHF. CDR3 nucleotide sequence: TGTGCCAGCAGCTTAGAGGGACAGGGAGGCAATCAGCCCCAGCATTTT.

CDR3 DNA sequence: TGTGCCAGCTCACCCCTGGGTACAGGGGGCTCTGGAAACACCATATATTTT. It specifies CASSPLGTGGSGNTIYF. This chain connects TRBV18 to TRBJ1-3; 8 bases match TRBD1. The V segment lost 3 bases and the J segment 0 bases; nucleotides outside the gene matches: 7. The CDR3 length is 17 residues. Germline loops: CDR1 KGHSH, CDR2 LQKENI.

The CDR3 protein is CASSTSGGREQYF. The CDR3 coding sequence is TGTGCCAGCAGCACTAGCGGGGGGCGGGAGCAGTACTTC. V and J are TRBV7-2 and TRBJ2-7; 12 positions agree with TRBD2. The CDR3 loop spans 13 amino acids. V gave up 5 bases and J gave up 7 bases; unmatched junction bases: 3. Per the germline V gene, CDR1 is SGHTA and CDR2 is FQGNSA.

This chain connects TRBV5-6 to TRBJ2-7, with a possible D match to TRBD1 (6 bases). The CDR3 has 13 amino acids. The V end lost 5 bases, the J end lost 1 base, and 10 bases lay between the germline ends. Germline lookup yields CDR1 SGHDT and CDR2 YYEEEE. The CDR3, as DNA: TGTGCCAGCAGAGGGGGTCGGTCCTACGAGCAGTACTTC. It is translated as CASRGGRSYEQYF.

The chain uses TRBV7-3 and TRBJ2-2; TRBD2 matches at 15 bases. Germline assignment: CDR1 SGHTA and CDR2 FQGTGA. This CDR3 has 17 residues. V lost 4 bases and J lost 7; bases outside the gene matches: 7. The CDR3 DNA is TGTGCCAGCAGCTCCTCCGGACTAGCGGGGGGGCACGGGGAGCTGTTTTTT. It encodes CASSSSGLAGGHGELFF. Complete variable domain (other parts from reference TRBV7-3 and TRBJ2-2): GAGVSQTPSNKVTEKGKYVELRCDPISGHTALYWYRQSLGQGPEFLIYFQGTGAADDSGLPNDRFFAVRPEGSVSTLKIQRTERGDSAVYLCASSSSGLAGGHGELFFGEGSRLTVL.

The J gene is TRBJ1-3, the V gene TRBV3-1 (or the pseudogene TRBV3-2); perhaps TRBD1 as D (5 bases). The CDR3 sequence is 14 residues long. Germline V CDR1 and CDR2: LGHDT, YNNKEL (reference sequence). V shed 7 bases and J shed 0 bases, with 10 bases lying between them. CDR3 nucleotide sequence: TGTGCCAGCACCGGGGGGGGCTCTGGAAACACCATATATTTT. This encodes CASTGGGSGNTIYF.

The chain joins TRBV29-1 to TRBJ2-1; 16 nucleotides line up with TRBD2. Germline V gene sequence: CDR1 SQVTM, CDR2 ANQGSEA. The CDR3 has 18 amino acids. Trimming at V came to 6 bases and at J to 5 bases, leaving 13 bases not matched to a gene. CDR3: CSVLGTSGGASIHNEQFF. CDR3 coding DNA: TGCAGCGTGCTGGGGACTAGCGGGGGGGCATCTATACACAATGAGCAGTTCTTC.

This rearrangement joins TRBV3-1 (or the pseudogene TRBV3-2) to TRBJ1-2; possible D gene TRBD1, 6 bases. The germline V gene has CDR1 LGHDT and CDR2 YNNKEL (reference sequence). Trimming took off 4 bases at V and 8 bases at J, with 20 bases between the two ends. The CDR3 contains 15 residues. Written as DNA, the CDR3 is TGTGCCAGCAGCCCGAAGATGGCAGGGGTGGAAGGCTACACCTTC. Encoded protein: CASSPKMAGVEGYTF.

This clone was counted a single time. The chain uses TRBV12-3 or TRBV12-4 and TRBJ1-2; no clear D gene. The CDR3 length is 13 residues. Trimming took 5 bases from V and 5 from J, leaving 12 bases between them. For the CDR3, the DNA is TGTGCCAGCAGTCTTGACTGGGAGTATGGCTACACCTTC. Protein: CASSLDWEYGYTF.

The chain is built from TRBV6-6 and TRBJ2-1, with 7 positions matching TRBD1. Germline CDR1 MNHNY, CDR2 SVGAGI (reference sequence). The V gene end was trimmed by 6 bases and the J gene end by 13 bases; junction bases not matched to a gene: 18. The CDR3 is made up of 15 amino acids. CDR3 sequence: CASRGTGTAPSDQFF. In nucleotides, the CDR3 is TGTGCCAGCAGGGGGACCGGGACAGCGCCGTCGGATCAGTTCTTC.

The chain recombines TRBV24-1 with TRBJ2-3; D gene uncertain. V was cut by 3 bases and J by 4 bases, with 10 bases left in between. Looked up from germline, CDR1 is KGHDR and CDR2 is SFDVKD. The CDR3 loop spans 14 amino acids. The CDR3 bases are TGTGCCACCAGTGATCGGAGTACCTCAGATACGCAGTATTTT. Its protein is CATSDRSTSDTQYF.

V and J are TRBV5-5 and TRBJ2-7; TRBD1 aligns across 10 bases. The germline CDR1 and CDR2 sequences are SGHKS and YYEKEE (reference sequence). V lost 3 bases to trimming and J lost 6 bases; unmatched junction nucleotides: 9. The CDR3 totals 15 residues. This CDR3 reads CASSSVTGQGGEQYF. The CDR3 nucleotides are TGTGCCAGCAGCTCCGTTACCGGACAGGGGGGCGAGCAGTACTTC.

The chain carries TRBV6-6 and TRBJ2-3; the D gene is possibly TRBD2 (6 bases). CDR3 length: 14 amino acids. CDR1 and CDR2 from the germline V gene are MNHNY and SVGAGI (reference sequence). The germline V and J ends were trimmed by 4 bases and 2 bases, with 10 bases remaining between them. CDR3 amino acids: CASSSGSPTDTQYF. CDR3 nucleotide sequence: TGTGCCAGCAGTTCCGGGAGCCCCACAGATACGCAGTATTTT.

The V and J genes are TRBV25-1 and TRBJ1-2; tentative D call: TRBD1 (5 bases). The germline V gene encodes CDR1 MGHDK and CDR2 SYGVNS. Trimming shortened V by 0 bases and J by 8 bases, and 10 bases separated the two germline ends. CDR3 length: 13 residues. CDR3 sequence (DNA): TGTGCCAGCAGTGAATACTCCAGGGTGGGCTACACCTTC. This sequence encodes CASSEYSRVGYTF.

The rearrangement uses TRBV6-5 and TRBJ1-6; 9 nucleotides align to TRBD1. Germline values: CDR1 MNHEY, CDR2 SVGAGI. The CDR3 spans 15 residues. V lost 4 bases and J lost 5; bases outside the gene matches: 3. CDR3 residues: CASSFDRGDNSPLHF. As DNA, the CDR3 is TGTGCCAGCAGTTTCGACAGGGGGGATAATTCACCCCTCCACTTT.

The rearrangement joins TRBV6-5 to TRBJ1-3; D is ambiguous. This CDR3 region has 13 residues. Between the trimmed V and J ends, which lost 0 bases and 7 bases, there was a span of 7 bases. Germline loops: CDR1 MNHEY, CDR2 SVGAGI. The CDR3 region is CASSYSGGNTIYF. As DNA, the CDR3 is TGTGCCAGCAGTTACTCTGGAGGCAACACCATATATTTT.

The V and J genes are TRBV5-6 and TRBJ1-2; 9 bases fit TRBD1. The trim removed 4 bases at V and 3 bases at J, leaving 16 bases unmatched. CDR1 SGHDT and CDR2 YYEEEE come from the germline V gene. The CDR3 spans 18 residues. CDR3 in amino acids: CASSQPPMSGTGYYGYTF. The CDR3 coding sequence is TGTGCCAGCAGCCAACCCCCTATGAGTGGGACAGGGTACTATGGCTACACCTTC.

The chain has TRBV28 and TRBJ1-5; D is undetermined. The CDR3 spans 12 residues. Trimming left V 9 bases short and J 4 bases short, with 10 bases between. CDR1 and CDR2 (germline): MDHEN, SYDVKM. CDR3: CASLDNNQPQHF. DNA for the CDR3: TGTGCCAGTTTAGACAATAATCAGCCCCAGCATTTT. The entire variable domain, with the rest obtained from reference TRBV28 and TRBJ1-5, is as follows: DVKVTQSSRYLVKRTGEKVFLECVQDMDHENMFWYRQDPGLGLRLIYFSYDVKMKEKGDIPEGYSVSREKKERFSLILESASTNQTSMYLCASLDNNQPQHFGDGTRLSIL.

The rearrangement uses TRBV7-2 and TRBJ1-3; TRBD1 matches at 7 bases. The length of the CDR3 is 16 residues. Germline CDR1 reads SGHTA; CDR2 reads FQGNSA. V trimming: 1 base; J trimming: 0 bases; junction bases outside the gene matches: 3. The CDR3 DNA is TGTGCCAGCAGCTTAGGGGGACAGAGCTCTGGAAACACCATATATTTT. Amino acids: CASSLGGQSSGNTIYF.

This clone appeared once. The genes are TRBV2 and TRBJ2-5; 7 bases match TRBD1. Germline CDR1 and CDR2: SNHLY and FYNNEI. CDR3 length: 14 residues. The V and J ends lost 5 bases and 5 bases, in that order; junction bases with no gene match: 8. CDR3 nucleotide sequence: TGTGCCAGCAGTAGATACAGGGGTGGGGAGACCCAGTACTTC. Translating gives CASSRYRGGETQYF.

This clone appeared once. J is TRBJ1-2 and V is TRBV5-1; TRBD1 matches at 11 bases. Germline values: CDR1 SGHRS, CDR2 YFSETQ. This CDR3 has 16 amino acids. V shed 4 bases and J 8 bases; nucleotides not matched to a gene: 13. DNA of the CDR3: TGCGCCAGCAGCCAAACGTCGGGACAGGGGGTCTTGGGCTACACCTTC. It translates to CASSQTSGQGVLGYTF.

In its sample, this clone was seen a few times. The chain uses TRBV19 and TRBJ1-1, with D possibly TRBD1 on 6 matching bases. Germline CDR1 reads LNHDA; CDR2 reads SQIVND (reference sequence). This CDR3 region has 14 residues. Trimming took off 11 bases at V and 2 bases at J, with 18 bases between the two ends. The CDR3 sequence: CAPGGGQLNTEAFF. CDR3 DNA sequence: TGTGCCCCCGGGGGGGGCCAGCTTAACACTGAAGCTTTCTTT.

A word on this clone: Other DNA sequences in the same sample also yield this CDR3. The chain combines TRBV7-2 with TRBJ1-1; 7 bases are a match to TRBD1. Per germline, CDR1 SGHTA and CDR2 FQGNSA. This CDR3 spans 15 amino acids. Trimming at V came to 0 bases and at J to 3 bases, leaving 4 bases not matched to a gene. The CDR3, as DNA: TGTGCCAGCAGCTTAGCGCCAGGGGGGTACACTGAAGCTTTCTTT. This codes for CASSLAPGGYTEAFF.

CDR3 coding DNA: TGTGCCACGAGGGCTAGCGGGAGTGGAGAGCAGTACTTC. Translating it yields CATRASGSGEQYF. This chain links TRBV19 with TRBJ2-7, with 10 bases identical to TRBD2. V gave up 10 bases and J gave up 7 bases; unmatched junction bases: 10. Germline CDR1 reads LNHDA; CDR2 reads SQIVND (reference sequence). The CDR3 is 13 residues long.

This clone was picked up a small number of times. The V gene is TRBV19, the J gene TRBJ1-4, with 10 bases that match TRBD1. The length of the CDR3 is 15 residues. Germline CDR1 is LNHDA and CDR2 is SQIVND (reference sequence). Trimming at V came to 9 bases and at J to 2 bases, leaving 6 bases not matched to a gene. This chain's CDR3 is CASKTGGATNEKLFF. The DNA of the CDR3 is TGTGCCAGCAAGACAGGGGGCGCGACTAATGAAAAACTGTTTTTT.

The CDR3 DNA is TGTGCCAGTAGTAAGGACAGGGGCTCACCCCTCCACTTT. Translated, it gives CASSKDRGSPLHF. The gene calls are TRBV19 and TRBJ1-6, with 9 nucleotides matching TRBD1. Per the germline V gene, CDR1 is LNHDA and CDR2 is SQIVND (reference sequence). The J segment lost 10 bases and the V segment lost 4 bases, leaving 2 bases of the junction unmatched. There are 13 residues in the CDR3.

The V and J genes are TRBV18 and TRBJ1-1; D perhaps matches TRBD1 (5 bases). Germline loops: CDR1 KGHSH, CDR2 LQKENI. This CDR3 is built from 15 residues. V lost 2 bases and J lost 1, with 11 bases in between. CDR3 nucleotide sequence: TGTGCCAGCTCACCAAGAAGCGACAGGAACACTGAAGCTTTCTTT. It yields the protein CASSPRSDRNTEAFF. Complete variable domain (other parts from reference TRBV18 and TRBJ1-1): NAGVMQNPRHLVRRRGQEARLRCSPMKGHSHVYWYRQLPEEGLKFMVYLQKENIIDESGMPKERFSAEFPKEGPSILRIQQVVRGDSAAYFCASSPRSDRNTEAFFGQGTRLTVV.